The clone carrying this T cell receptor (beta chain) was found once. Its cognate antigen is unknown. CDR3 size: 14 residues. Trimming cost V 0 bases and J 2 bases, with 8 bases left between them. Germline CDR1 SGHKS, CDR2 YYEKEE (reference sequence). Presence of unique molecular identifiers characterized the TCR beta cDNA libraries. A population of about 0.95 to 11 million T cells gave rise to around 480,000 cDNA molecules. MiXCR was run by TCRdb on the PCR reads, yielding one entry per CDR3 protein. This table has around 400,000 distinct CDR3 sequences, 30% to 45% appearing once. This sample is part of a study of post-analysis software for immune sequencing data. For the study at large: Recorded subtypes: relapsing-remitting, secondary progressive, progressive-relapsing; some patients unannotated. Study-wide results and caveats: People with multiple sclerosis had a significantly lower normalized Chao1 diversity than controls did. Patients had higher frequencies than controls of roughly 5 TRBV segments, including TRBV5-6, TRBV5-1 and TRBV20-1.

The receptor's source is a girl aged 10 to 17 with multiple sclerosis. The chain couples TRBV5-5 to TRBJ1-1; no clear D gene. Sequencing was carried out using blood. The CDR3 DNA reads as TGTGCCAGCAGCTTGGAAGGGTTCAACACTGAAGCTTTCTTT. Its protein product is CASSLEGFNTEAFF.